This paragraph reports one T cell receptor (beta chain). Time point indicated: 2014-2015 season, pre-vaccination. This entry is derived from a study of follicular helper T cells after annual influenza vaccination. Method: immunoSEQ multiplex PCR; TCRdb's copy keeps in-frame clones and lacks some. The repertoire includes 26,000 or so clones, roughly 80% of them detected once, and roughly 1.1% sits in the top ten. This sequence originates from an adult who received the influenza vaccine. The sample was CXCR5+ CD38- circulating T follicular helper cells from blood, taken on the day of influenza vaccination. Documented subset: circulating Tfh, non-naive CD4+CXCR5+PD-1+ (ICOS+CD38+ or ICOS-CD38-).

The CDR3 coding sequence is TGCGCCAGCAGGGGGACAGGGGGCTTTTACGAGCAGTACTTC. Translated: CASRGTGGFYEQYF. The V call is TRBV5-1, the J call TRBJ2-7, with TRBD1 matching 12 bases. V lost 5 bases and J lost 4; bases outside the gene matches: 4. The CDR3 is 14 residues long. Germline CDR1 reads SGHRS; CDR2 reads YFSETQ.